Listed below are T cell receptor beta chains from one sample, sequenced in a study of blood T cells in healthy people across ages. MiXCR, applied by TCRdb to the 5' RACE reads, yields one record per CDR3 protein. The data contain under 800,000 distinct CDR3 sequences, about 40% of them singletons. Sequenced sample: blood. The receptors were sampled from a woman aged 60-70 years in good health. The CDR3 runs from the conserved cysteine through the conserved F or W. Fields, in order: D gene, J gene, V gene, clone size, CDR3 protein, CDR3 DNA. The D gene is left open where the match is weak. Expanded clones are given a class, and other clones once, few, many or no size at all.

>NA|TRBJ1-1|TRBV4-2|few
CASSQDPGVNTEAFF
TGTGCCAGCAGCCAAGATCCCGGGGTGAACACTGAAGCTTTCTTT
>NA|TRBJ1-2|TRBV20-1|NA
CSASTGPRLGYTF
TGCAGTGCATCGACGGGACCCCGGCTCGGCTACACCTTC
>TRBD1|TRBJ2-1|TRBV12-3/TRBV12-4|NA
CASSPDRVNNEQFF
TGTGCCAGCAGTCCGGACAGGGTGAACAATGAGCAGTTCTTC
>NA|TRBJ2-7|TRBV4-2|NA
CASSQDQIRGGSQMYF
TGTGCCAGCAGCCAAGATCAGATTCGAGGAGGTAGTCAGATGTACTTC
>NA|TRBJ1-1|TRBV12-3/TRBV12-4|NA
CASLPTGGDTEAFF
TGTGCCAGCCTCCCCACGGGGGGGGACACTGAAGCTTTCTTT
>TRBD2|TRBJ2-3|TRBV7-2|NA
CASSLIGGDYTDTQYF
TGTGCCAGCAGTCTAATAGGAGGGGACTACACAGATACGCAGTATTTT
>NA|TRBJ1-3|TRBV20-1|NA
CSASRQNRNTIYF
TGCAGTGCTAGTCGACAGAACAGAAACACCATATATTTT
>TRBD2|TRBJ2-1|TRBV12-3/TRBV12-4|few
CASSSRGTSGRDEQFF
TGTGCCAGCAGTTCACGGGGGACTAGCGGGAGGGATGAGCAGTTCTTC
>TRBD1|TRBJ2-3|TRBV6-5|once
CASSRTGGVRTDTQYF
TGTGCCAGCAGCCGAACAGGGGGCGTACGTACAGATACGCAGTATTTT
>TRBD1|TRBJ1-2|TRBV7-8|NA
CASSAWTGPGGYTF
TGTGCCAGCAGCGCCTGGACAGGGCCTGGGGGCTACACCTTC
>NA|TRBJ2-7|TRBV14|NA
CASSHIGIARDEQYF
TGTGCCAGCAGCCATATAGGGATAGCCCGCGACGAGCAGTACTTC
>TRBD1|TRBJ1-4|TRBV10-3|NA
CAISRTGAEEKLFF
TGTGCCATCAGCCGGACAGGGGCGGAGGAAAAACTGTTTTTT
>TRBD2|TRBJ2-7|TRBV6-2/TRBV6-3|few
CASSDYRLGRAEEQYF
TGTGCCAGCAGTGACTACCGACTCGGGAGGGCGGAAGAGCAGTACTTC
>NA|TRBJ2-4|TRBV20-1|few
CSARGVAKNIQYF
TGCAGTGCTAGAGGTGTAGCCAAAAACATTCAGTACTTC
>TRBD1|TRBJ2-7|TRBV11-1|NA
CASSLGTGTGVYEQYF
TGTGCCAGCAGCTTAGGAACCGGGACAGGGGTATACGAGCAGTACTTC
>NA|TRBJ1-5|TRBV10-3|NA
CAISEGGWGQPQHF
TGTGCCATCAGTGAAGGGGGTTGGGGACAGCCCCAGCATTTT
>NA|TRBJ2-6|TRBV9|NA
CASRLDPSGANVLTF
TGTGCCAGCAGACTAGACCCCTCTGGGGCCAACGTCCTGACTTTC
>NA|TRBJ1-4|TRBV12-3/TRBV12-4|few
CASSQTLANEKLFF
TGTGCCAGCAGCCAGACTCTGGCTAATGAAAAACTGTTTTTT
>TRBD1|TRBJ1-1|TRBV18|NA
CASSPPNNRGLGTEAFF
TGTGCCAGCTCACCACCGAACAACAGGGGGCTGGGCACTGAAGCTTTCTTT
>NA|TRBJ2-1|TRBV5-1|NA
CASSLWVSFNEQFF
TGCGCCAGCAGCTTGTGGGTATCCTTCAATGAGCAGTTCTTC
>TRBD1|TRBJ1-1|TRBV29-1|few
CSGHRGNTEAFF
TGCAGCGGCCACAGGGGGAACACTGAAGCTTTCTTT
>NA|TRBJ2-5|TRBV7-3|NA
CASSLRGLGETQYF
TGTGCCAGCAGCTTACGGGGGCTAGGCGAGACCCAGTACTTC
>TRBD2|TRBJ2-5|TRBV20-1|NA
CSARVLASGSQETQYF
TGCAGTGCTAGAGTTCTGGCTAGCGGGAGCCAAGAGACCCAGTACTTC
>NA|TRBJ2-1|TRBV11-2|NA
CASSLDVGAYNEQFF
TGTGCCAGCAGCTTAGATGTCGGAGCCTACAATGAGCAGTTCTTC
>NA|TRBJ2-5|TRBV3-1|NA
CASSHLTGTERTQYF
TGTGCCAGCAGCCACCTTACCGGGACTGAGAGGACCCAGTACTTC
>NA|TRBJ2-7|TRBV28|NA
CASEQASSYEQYF
TGTGCCAGCGAACAGGCCAGCTCCTACGAGCAGTACTTC
>TRBD2|TRBJ2-5|TRBV3-1|NA
CASSRGTSGGAGTQYF
TGTGCCAGCAGCCGCGGGACTAGCGGGGGGGCAGGGACCCAGTACTTC
>TRBD2|TRBJ2-2|TRBV4-2|NA
CASSLISGRNTGELFF
TGTGCCAGCAGCCTTATAAGCGGGAGGAACACCGGGGAGCTGTTTTTT
>NA|TRBJ1-2|TRBV5-1|NA
CASSLEAGSPPYGYTF
TGCGCCAGCAGCTTGGAGGCAGGGAGCCCCCCCTATGGCTACACCTTC
>TRBD2|TRBJ2-1|TRBV29-1|NA
CSVEDRGEMKEQFF
TGCAGCGTTGAAGATCGGGGGGAAATGAAGGAGCAGTTCTTC
>NA|TRBJ2-3|TRBV28|NA
CASSFETLEDRTQYF
TGTGCCAGCAGTTTTGAGACCTTGGAGGATCGTACGCAGTATTTT
>NA|TRBJ2-1|TRBV28|NA
CASRSLTHNEQFF
TGTGCCAGCAGATCCTTGACCCACAATGAGCAGTTCTTC
>NA|TRBJ1-2|TRBV6-5|NA
CASSPGDPLANYGYTF
TGTGCCAGCAGCCCAGGGGACCCGTTAGCTAACTATGGCTACACCTTC
>NA|TRBJ2-5|TRBV5-5|NA
CARRQKLPGDRNPQYF
TGTGCCAGGCGACAAAAGCTTCCAGGGGACCGAAACCCTCAGTACTTC
>NA|TRBJ2-2|TRBV5-1|NA
CASRSAGGTGELFF
TGCGCCAGCAGATCGGCAGGCGGAACCGGGGAGCTGTTTTTT
>NA|TRBJ2-7|TRBV7-8|few
CASSLISPSSPAYEQYF
TGTGCCAGCAGCTTAATATCCCCCTCCAGCCCCGCCTACGAGCAGTACTTC
>TRBD1|TRBJ1-4|TRBV5-1|few
CASGSGTGPEKLFF
TGCGCCAGCGGTTCCGGGACAGGGCCTGAAAAACTGTTTTTT